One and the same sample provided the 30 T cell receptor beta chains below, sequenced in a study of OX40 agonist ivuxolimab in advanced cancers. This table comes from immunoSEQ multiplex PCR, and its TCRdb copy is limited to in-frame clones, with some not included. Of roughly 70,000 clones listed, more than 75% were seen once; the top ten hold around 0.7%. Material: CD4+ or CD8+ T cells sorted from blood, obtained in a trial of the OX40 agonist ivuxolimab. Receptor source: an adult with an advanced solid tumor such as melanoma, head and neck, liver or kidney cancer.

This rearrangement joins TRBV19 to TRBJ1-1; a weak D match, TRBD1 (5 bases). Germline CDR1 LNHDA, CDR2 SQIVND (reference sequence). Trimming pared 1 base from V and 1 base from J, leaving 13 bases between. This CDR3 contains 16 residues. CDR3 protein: CASSIGGAWANTEAFF. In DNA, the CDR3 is TGTGCCAGTAGTATAGGTGGGGCCTGGGCGAACACTGAAGCTTTCTTT. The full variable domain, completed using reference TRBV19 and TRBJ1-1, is DGGITQSPKYLFRKEGQNVTLSCEQNLNHDAMYWYRQDPGQGLRLIYYSQIVNDFQKGDIAEGYSVSREKKESFPLTVTSAQKNPTAFYLCASSIGGAWANTEAFFGQGTRLTVV.

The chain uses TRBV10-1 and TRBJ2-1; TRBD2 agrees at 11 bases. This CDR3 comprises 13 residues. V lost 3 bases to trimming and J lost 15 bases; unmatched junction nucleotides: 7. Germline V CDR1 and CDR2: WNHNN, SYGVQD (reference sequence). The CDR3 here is CASSDQLAGGWFF. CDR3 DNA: TGCGCCAGCAGTGACCAGCTAGCGGGGGGTTGGTTCTTC.

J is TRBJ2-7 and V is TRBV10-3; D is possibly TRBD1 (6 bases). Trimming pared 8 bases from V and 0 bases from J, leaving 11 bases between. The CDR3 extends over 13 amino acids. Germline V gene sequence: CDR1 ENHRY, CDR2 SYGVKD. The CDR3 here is CAIASQGSYEQYF. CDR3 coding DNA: TGTGCCATCGCCTCACAGGGCTCCTACGAGCAGTACTTC.

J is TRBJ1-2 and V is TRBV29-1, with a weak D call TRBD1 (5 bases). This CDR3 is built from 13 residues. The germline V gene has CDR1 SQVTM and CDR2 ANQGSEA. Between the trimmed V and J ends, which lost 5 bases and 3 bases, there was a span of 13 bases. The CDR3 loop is CSVLGLLHYGYTF. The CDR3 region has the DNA TGCAGCGTTTTGGGACTCCTTCACTATGGCTACACCTTC.

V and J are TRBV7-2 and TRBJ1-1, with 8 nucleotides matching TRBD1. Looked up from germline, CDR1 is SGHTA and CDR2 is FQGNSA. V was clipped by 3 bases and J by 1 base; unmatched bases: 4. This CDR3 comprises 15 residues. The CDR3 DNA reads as TGTGCCAGCAGCTTGTTAGGACAGGGGAACACTGAAGCTTTCTTT. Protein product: CASSLLGQGNTEAFF.

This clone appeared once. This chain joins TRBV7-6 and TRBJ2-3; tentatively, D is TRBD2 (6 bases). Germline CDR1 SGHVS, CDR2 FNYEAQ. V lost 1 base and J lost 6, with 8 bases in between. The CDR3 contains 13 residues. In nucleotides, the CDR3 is TGTGCCAGCAGCTTAGGGGGGAGGGATACGCAGTATTTT. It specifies CASSLGGRDTQYF.

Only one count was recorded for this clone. The CDR3 DNA reads TGCGCCAGCAGACAAGGACAGCTAAATGAAAAACTGTTTTTT. Encoded protein: CASRQGQLNEKLFF. This chain links TRBV5-1 with TRBJ1-4; weak D call: TRBD1 (6 bases). Germline values: CDR1 SGHRS, CDR2 YFSETQ. The CDR3 loop spans 14 amino acids. The V gene lost 5 bases and the J gene lost 5 bases, with 13 bases spanning the gap.

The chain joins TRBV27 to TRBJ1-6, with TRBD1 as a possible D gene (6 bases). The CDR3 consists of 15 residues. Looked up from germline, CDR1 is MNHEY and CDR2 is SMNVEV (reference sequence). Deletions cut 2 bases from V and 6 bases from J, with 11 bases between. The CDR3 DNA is TGTGCCAGCAGTTTAAGGCCAGGGGCTAATTCACCCCTCCACTTT. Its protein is CASSLRPGANSPLHF.

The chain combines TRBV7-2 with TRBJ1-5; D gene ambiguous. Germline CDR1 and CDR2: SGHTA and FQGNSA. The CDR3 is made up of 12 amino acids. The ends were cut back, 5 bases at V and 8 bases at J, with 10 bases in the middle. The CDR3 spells CASSREVEPQHF. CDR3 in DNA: TGTGCCAGCAGCCGAGAAGTGGAGCCCCAGCATTTT.

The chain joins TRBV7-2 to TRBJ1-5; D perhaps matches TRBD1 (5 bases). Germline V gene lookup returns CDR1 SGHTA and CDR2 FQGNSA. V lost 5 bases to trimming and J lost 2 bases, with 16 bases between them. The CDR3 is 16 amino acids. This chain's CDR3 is CASSPKAGSGNQPQHF. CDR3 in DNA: TGTGCCAGCAGCCCGAAGGCAGGGTCGGGCAATCAGCCCCAGCATTTT.

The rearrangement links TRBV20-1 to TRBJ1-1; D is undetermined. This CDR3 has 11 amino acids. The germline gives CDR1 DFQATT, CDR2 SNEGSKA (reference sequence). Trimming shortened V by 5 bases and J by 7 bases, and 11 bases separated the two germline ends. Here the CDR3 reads CSAEWSFEAFF. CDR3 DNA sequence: TGCAGTGCTGAATGGTCCTTTGAAGCTTTCTTT.

CDR3 in amino acids: CASSPPGVVGGYTF. DNA for the CDR3: TGTGCCAGCTCACCTCCGGGGGTAGTAGGAGGCTACACCTTC. This chain links TRBV18 with TRBJ1-2, with a weak D call TRBD1 (5 bases). Trimming cost V 3 bases and J 8 bases, with 16 bases left between them. The germline CDR1 and CDR2 sequences are KGHSH and LQKENI. This CDR3 is built from 14 residues.

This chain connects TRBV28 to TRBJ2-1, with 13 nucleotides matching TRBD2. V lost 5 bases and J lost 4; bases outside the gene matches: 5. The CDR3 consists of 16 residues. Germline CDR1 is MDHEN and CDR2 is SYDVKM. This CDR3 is CASSRTSGGAYNEQFF. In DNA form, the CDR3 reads TGTGCCAGCAGTCGGACTAGCGGGGGAGCATACAATGAGCAGTTCTTC.

CDR3 sequence reads: CASSSSGGFTEAFF. Here the CDR3 DNA reads TGTGCCAGCAGCTCATCTGGGGGCTTCACTGAAGCTTTCTTT. The chain is built from TRBV7-3 and TRBJ1-1, with D perhaps TRBD1 (6 bases). The CDR3 extends over 14 amino acids. The V and J ends lost 4 bases and 4 bases respectively, with 13 bases between them. Germline V lookup: CDR1 SGHTA, CDR2 FQGTGA.

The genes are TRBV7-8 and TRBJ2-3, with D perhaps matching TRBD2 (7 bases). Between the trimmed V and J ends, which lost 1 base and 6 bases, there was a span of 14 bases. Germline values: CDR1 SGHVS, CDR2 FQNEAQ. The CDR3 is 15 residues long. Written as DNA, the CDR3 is TGTGCCAGCAGCTTAGTGGGGGGGCCATATGATACGCAGTATTTT. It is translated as CASSLVGGPYDTQYF.

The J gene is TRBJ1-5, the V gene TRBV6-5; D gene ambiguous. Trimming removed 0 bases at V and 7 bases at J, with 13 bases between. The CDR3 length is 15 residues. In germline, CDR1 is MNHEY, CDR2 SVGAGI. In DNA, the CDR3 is TGTGCCAGCAGTTACTCTAAGGGATTCGGACAGCCCCAGCATTTT. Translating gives CASSYSKGFGQPQHF.

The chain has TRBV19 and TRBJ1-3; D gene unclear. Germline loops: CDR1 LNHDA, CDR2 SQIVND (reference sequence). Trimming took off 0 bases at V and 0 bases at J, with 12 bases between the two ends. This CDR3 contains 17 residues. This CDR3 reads CASSIEGRTSSGNTIYF. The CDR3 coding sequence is TGTGCCAGTAGTATAGAGGGCAGGACTTCCTCTGGAAACACCATATATTTT. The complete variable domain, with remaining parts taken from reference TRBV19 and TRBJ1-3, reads DGGITQSPKYLFRKEGQNVTLSCEQNLNHDAMYWYRQDPGQGLRLIYYSQIVNDFQKGDIAEGYSVSREKKESFPLTVTSAQKNPTAFYLCASSIEGRTSSGNTIYFGEGSWLTVV.

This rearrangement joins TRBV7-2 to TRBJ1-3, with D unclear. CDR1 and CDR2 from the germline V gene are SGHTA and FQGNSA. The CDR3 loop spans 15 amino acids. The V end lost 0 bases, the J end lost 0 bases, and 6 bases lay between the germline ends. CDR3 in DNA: TGTGCCAGCAGCTTAGCAAGCAGCTCTGGAAACACCATATATTTT. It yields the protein CASSLASSSGNTIYF.

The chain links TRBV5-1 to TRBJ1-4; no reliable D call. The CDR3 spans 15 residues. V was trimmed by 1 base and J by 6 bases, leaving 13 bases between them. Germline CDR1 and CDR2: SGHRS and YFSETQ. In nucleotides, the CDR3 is TGCGCCAGCAGCTTGCGGCGCGGCCTGGATGAAAAACTGTTTTTT. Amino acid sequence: CASSLRRGLDEKLFF. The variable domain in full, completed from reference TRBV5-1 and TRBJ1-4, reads KAGVTQTPRYLIKTRGQQVTLSCSPISGHRSVSWYQQTPGQGLQFLFEYFSETQRNKGNFPGRFSGRQFSNSRSEMNVSTLELGDSALYLCASSLRRGLDEKLFFGSGTQLSVL.

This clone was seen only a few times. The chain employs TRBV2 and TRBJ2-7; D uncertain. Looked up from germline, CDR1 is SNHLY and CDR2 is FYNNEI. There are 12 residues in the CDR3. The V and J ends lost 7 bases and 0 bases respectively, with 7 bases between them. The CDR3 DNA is TGTGCCAGCAAGACCGTCTCCTACGAGCAGTACTTC. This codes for CASKTVSYEQYF. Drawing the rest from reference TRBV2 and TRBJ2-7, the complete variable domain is EPEVTQTPSHQVTQMGQEVILRCVPISNHLYFYWYRQILGQKVEFLVSFYNNEISEKSEIFDDQFSVERPDGSNFTLKIRSTKLEDSAMYFCASKTVSYEQYFGPGTRLTVT.

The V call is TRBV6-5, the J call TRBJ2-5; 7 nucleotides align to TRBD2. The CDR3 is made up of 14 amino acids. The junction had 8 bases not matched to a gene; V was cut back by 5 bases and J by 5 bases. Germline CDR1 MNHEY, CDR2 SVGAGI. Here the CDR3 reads CASSRVRGEETQYF. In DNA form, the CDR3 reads TGTGCCAGCAGTAGGGTTCGGGGGGAGGAGACCCAGTACTTC.

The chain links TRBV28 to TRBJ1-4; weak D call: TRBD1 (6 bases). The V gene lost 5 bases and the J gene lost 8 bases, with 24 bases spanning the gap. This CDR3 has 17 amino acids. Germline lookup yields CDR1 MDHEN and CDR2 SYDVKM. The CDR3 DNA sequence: TGTGCCAGCAGTACTCCCCTAGGGACAATGTCTGGCGAAAAACTGTTTTTT. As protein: CASSTPLGTMSGEKLFF.

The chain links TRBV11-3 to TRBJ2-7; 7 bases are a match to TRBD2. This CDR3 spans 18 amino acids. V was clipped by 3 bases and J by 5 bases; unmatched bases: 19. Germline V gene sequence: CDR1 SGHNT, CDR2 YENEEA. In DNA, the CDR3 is TGTGCCAGCAGCTTTAGGACCAGAATCCGGGGGGTTGAGGACGAGCAGTACTTC. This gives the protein CASSFRTRIRGVEDEQYF.

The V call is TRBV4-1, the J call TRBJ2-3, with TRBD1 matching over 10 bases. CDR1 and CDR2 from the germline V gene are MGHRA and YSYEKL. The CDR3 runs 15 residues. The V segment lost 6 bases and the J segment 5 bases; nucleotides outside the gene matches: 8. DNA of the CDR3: TGCGCCAGCAGGGCCGGGACAGGGGTGGGAGATACGCAGTATTTT. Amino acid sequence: CASRAGTGVGDTQYF.

Here the CDR3 reads CASSLRDRTHYEQYF. CDR3 DNA sequence: TGTGCCAGTAGTCTCCGGGACAGGACGCACTACGAGCAGTACTTC. The chain carries TRBV19 and TRBJ2-7; 8 nucleotides line up with TRBD1. V trimming: 5 bases; J trimming: 3 bases; junction bases outside the gene matches: 9. The CDR3 runs 15 residues. Germline CDR1 and CDR2: LNHDA and SQIVND (reference sequence).

The CDR3 reads CASSALGQGLSGYTF. CDR3 coding DNA: TGCGCCAGCAGCGCCTTGGGACAGGGGTTGAGTGGCTACACCTTC. The gene calls are TRBV5-1 and TRBJ1-2, with 10 bases that match TRBD1. Germline loops: CDR1 SGHRS, CDR2 YFSETQ. This CDR3 spans 15 amino acids. V dropped 4 bases and J dropped 7; count of bases not matched to a gene: 10.

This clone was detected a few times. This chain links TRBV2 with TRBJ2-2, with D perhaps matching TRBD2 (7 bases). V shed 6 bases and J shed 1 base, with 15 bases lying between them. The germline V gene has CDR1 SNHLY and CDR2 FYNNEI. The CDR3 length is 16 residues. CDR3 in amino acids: CASSPEGGMNTGELFF. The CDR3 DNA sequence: TGTGCCAGCAGCCCGGAGGGGGGGATGAACACCGGGGAGCTGTTTTTT.

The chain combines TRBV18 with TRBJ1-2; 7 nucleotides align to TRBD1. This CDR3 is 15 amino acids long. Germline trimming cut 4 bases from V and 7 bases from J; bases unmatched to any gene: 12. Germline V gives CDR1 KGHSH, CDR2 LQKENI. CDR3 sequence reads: CASSLRTGLESGYTF. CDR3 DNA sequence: TGTGCCAGCTCACTCCGGACAGGTCTTGAGAGTGGCTACACCTTC.

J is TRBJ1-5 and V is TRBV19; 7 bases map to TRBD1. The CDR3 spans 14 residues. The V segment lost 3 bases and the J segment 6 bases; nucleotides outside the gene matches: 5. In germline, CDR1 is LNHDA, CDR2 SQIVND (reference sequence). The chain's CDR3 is CASSMGQKRQPQHF. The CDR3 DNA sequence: TGTGCCAGTAGTATGGGACAGAAGCGTCAGCCCCAGCATTTT.

CDR3 sequence (DNA): TGTGCCAGCAAACAATACCTCCTAAGCTATGGCTACACCTTC. Translated: CASKQYLLSYGYTF. The chain carries TRBV27 and TRBJ1-2; D gene uncertain. Germline CDR1 reads MNHEY; CDR2 reads SMNVEV (reference sequence). The CDR3 covers 14 residues. V lost 7 bases to trimming and J lost 4 bases, with 16 bases between them.